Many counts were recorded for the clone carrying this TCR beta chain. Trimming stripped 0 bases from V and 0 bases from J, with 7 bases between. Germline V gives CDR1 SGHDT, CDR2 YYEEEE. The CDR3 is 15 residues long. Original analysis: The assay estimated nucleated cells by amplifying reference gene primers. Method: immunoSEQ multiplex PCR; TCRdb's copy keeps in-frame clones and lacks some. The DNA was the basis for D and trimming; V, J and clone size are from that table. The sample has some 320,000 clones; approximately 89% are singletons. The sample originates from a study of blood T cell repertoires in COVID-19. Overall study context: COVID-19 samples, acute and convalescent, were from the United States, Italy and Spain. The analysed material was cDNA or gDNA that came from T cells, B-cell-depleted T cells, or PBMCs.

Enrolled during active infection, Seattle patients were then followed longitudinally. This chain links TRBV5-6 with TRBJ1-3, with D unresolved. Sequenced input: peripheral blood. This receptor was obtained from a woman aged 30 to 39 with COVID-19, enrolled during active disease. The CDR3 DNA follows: TGTGCCAGCAGCTTGGGGGGAGTCTCTGGAAACACCATATATTTT. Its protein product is CASSLGGVSGNTIYF. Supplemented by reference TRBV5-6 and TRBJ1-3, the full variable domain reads DAGVTQSPTHLIKTRGQQVTLRCSPKSGHDTVSWYQQALGQGPQFIFQYYEEEERQRGNFPDRFSGHQFPNYSSELNVNALLLGDSALYLCASSLGGVSGNTIYFGEGSWLTVV.